These T cell receptor beta chains were read from a single sample in a study of blood T cell repertoires in COVID-19. Libraries were prepared by immunoSEQ multiplex PCR; TCRdb keeps only in-frame clonotypes and omits some of them. Among about 130,000 clones listed, around 80% were seen once. The specimen was peripheral blood. These receptors all stem from a woman between 45 and 65 years old with acute or convalescent COVID-19. CDR3s include the opening cysteine and the closing phenylalanine or tryptophan. D genes are given only for firm matches. Clone size is stated in some rows and not others, as once, few, many or a class when expanded.

>-|TRBD2|TRBV9|TRBJ2-5
CASSVDEGRVTQYF
TGTGCCAGCAGCGTAGACGAGGGGAGGGTAACCCAGTACTTC
>-|-|TRBV6-5|TRBJ1-6
CASSNGRGWPLHF
TGTGCCAGCAGTAACGGACGGGGGTGGCCCCTCCACTTT
>-|TRBD2|TRBV4-1|TRBJ2-5
CASSQDNGLAGGETQYF
TGCGCCAGCAGCCAAGACAACGGACTAGCGGGAGGAGAGACCCAGTACTTC
>-|-|TRBV19|TRBJ1-3
CASSRRDSGNTIYF
TGTGCCAGTAGCCGGAGAGACTCTGGAAACACCATATATTTT
>once|-|TRBV25-1|TRBJ2-2
CATRGAVELFF
TGTGCCACCCGGGGGGCGGTGGAGCTGTTTTTT
>-|TRBD1|TRBV2|TRBJ1-2
CASRPGQGNGYTF
TGTGCCAGCAGACCGGGACAGGGGAATGGCTACACCTTC
>-|-|TRBV16|TRBJ2-1
CASSQETARGNEQFF
TGTGCCAGCAGCCAAGAAACAGCCCGGGGCAATGAGCAGTTCTTC
>once|-|TRBV5-4|TRBJ2-5
CASSYGTTQETQYF
TGTGCCAGCAGTTACGGGACAACTCAAGAGACCCAGTACTTC
>-|TRBD1|TRBV28|TRBJ1-2
CASSSTGQGFLGYTF
TGTGCCAGCAGTTCGACCGGACAGGGTTTCTTGGGCTACACCTTC
>-|TRBD1|TRBV6-5|TRBJ1-3
CASLGQAGNTIYF
TGTGCCAGCCTCGGACAGGCTGGAAACACCATATATTTT
>-|-|TRBV2|TRBJ2-3
CASSGVAGSDTQYF
TGTGCCAGCAGTGGGGTGGCGGGGTCAGATACGCAGTATTTT
>few|-|TRBV29-1|TRBJ1-4
CSVGGLNEKLFF
TGCAGCGTTGGGGGCCTTAATGAAAAACTGTTTTTT
>-|-|TRBV28|TRBJ2-7
CASTKAVRYEQYF
TGTGCCAGCACTAAAGCGGTTCGCTACGAGCAGTACTTC
>once|-|TRBV11-2|TRBJ1-6
CASSLGLLRESPLHF
TGTGCCAGCAGCTTAGGACTCCTTCGGGAGTCACCCCTCCACTTT
>-|-|TRBV9|TRBJ2-1
CASSLRGTEYNEQFF
TGTGCCAGCAGCCTTCGGGGGACCGAATACAATGAGCAGTTCTTC
>once|-|TRBV19|TRBJ2-3
CASSTLRSDTQYF
TGTGCCAGTAGTACCCTCAGGTCAGATACGCAGTATTTT
>-|TRBD1|TRBV30|TRBJ1-3
CAWFTGDQYTIYF
TGTGCCTGGTTCACAGGGGACCAGTACACCATATATTTT
>few|-|TRBV7-9|TRBJ2-1
CASTKGTSSYNEQFF
TGTGCCAGCACAAAGGGCACTAGCTCCTACAATGAGCAGTTCTTC
>-|-|TRBV3-1/TRBV3-2|TRBJ1-1
CASSQEHNTEAFF
TGTGCCAGCAGCCAAGAACACAACACTGAAGCTTTCTTT
>-|TRBD1|TRBV5-1|TRBJ1-2
CASSPLPVLGQGDYGYTF
TGCGCCAGCAGCCCCCTCCCAGTATTGGGACAGGGCGACTATGGCTACACCTTC
>-|-|TRBV3-1/TRBV3-2|TRBJ1-4
CASSQDLGATNEKLFF
TGTGCCAGCAGCCAAGATCTGGGAGCAACTAATGAAAAACTGTTTTTT
>-|-|TRBV2|TRBJ2-4
CASSGGATAKNIQYF
TGTGCCAGCAGTGGCGGGGCTACTGCCAAAAACATTCAGTACTTC
>-|TRBD2|TRBV27|TRBJ2-7
CASSFSGRHPSEQYF
TGTGCCAGCAGTTTCAGCGGGAGGCACCCTTCCGAGCAGTACTTC
>-|-|TRBV19|TRBJ2-3
CASSTRRTGTDTQYF
TGTGCCAGTTCCACTCGACGAACAGGGACAGATACGCAGTATTTT
>-|-|TRBV3-1/TRBV3-2|TRBJ1-1
CASSQVHTFTEAFF
TGTGCCAGCAGCCAAGTCCACACCTTCACTGAAGCTTTCTTT
>-|-|TRBV3-1/TRBV3-2|TRBJ1-2
CASSQNYGQIYGYTF
TGTGCCAGCAGCCAAAATTACGGACAAATCTATGGCTACACCTTC
>-|TRBD2|TRBV9|TRBJ2-1
CASSTRLAGVNEQFF
TGTGCCAGCAGCACCAGACTAGCGGGGGTTAATGAGCAGTTCTTC
>-|TRBD1|TRBV7-9|TRBJ1-2
CASSLRQGDGYTF
TGTGCCAGCAGCTTAAGGCAGGGGGATGGCTACACCTTC
>-|TRBD1|TRBV11-3|TRBJ2-2
CASSPRTGPSGELFF
TGTGCCAGCAGCCCCCGGACAGGGCCCTCCGGGGAGCTGTTTTTT
>-|-|TRBV19|TRBJ1-1
CASSIGGNTEAFF
TGTGCCAGTAGTATAGGAGGGAACACTGAAGCTTTCTTT
>-|-|TRBV18|TRBJ1-1
CASSPEGGAEAFF
TGTGCCAGCTCACCAGAGGGGGGGGCTGAAGCTTTCTTT
>-|-|TRBV5-1|TRBJ2-3
CASSHPGDTQYF
TGCGCCAGCAGCCATCCGGGGGATACGCAGTATTTT
>-|-|TRBV14|TRBJ2-7
CASSQVGTGSYEQYF
TGTGCCAGCAGCCAAGTGGGAACGGGGTCCTACGAGCAGTACTTC
>-|TRBD2|TRBV11-1|TRBJ2-2
CASSQSGGRSGELFF
TGTGCCAGCAGCCAAAGCGGGGGGCGGTCCGGGGAGCTGTTTTTT
>-|-|TRBV10-3|TRBJ1-6
CAISDFGTDKAFNSPLHF
TGTGCCATCAGTGATTTCGGGACTGACAAAGCTTTTAATTCACCCCTCCACTTT
>-|-|TRBV12-3/TRBV12-4|TRBJ1-1
CASSQGTEAFF
TGTGCCAGCAGTCAGGGGACTGAAGCTTTCTTT
>-|-|TRBV5-1|TRBJ2-5
CASTLTVQETQYF
TGCGCCAGCACACTCACCGTTCAAGAGACCCAGTACTTC
>-|-|TRBV5-1|TRBJ2-1
CASSLAGYESNEQFF
TGCGCCAGCAGCTTGGCCGGTTACGAGTCTAATGAGCAGTTCTTC
>-|-|TRBV5-6|TRBJ2-5
CASSGVGGLGETQYF
TGTGCCAGCAGCGGGGTTGGAGGGTTAGGGGAGACCCAGTACTTC
>-|-|TRBV5-1|TRBJ2-2
CASTRQGGILAGELFF
TGCGCCAGCACTCGACAGGGCGGGATTTTGGCCGGGGAGCTGTTTTTT
>-|TRBD2|TRBV3-1/TRBV3-2|TRBJ2-1
CASREREGYNEQFF
TGTGCCAGCAGGGAGCGGGAGGGATACAATGAGCAGTTCTTC
>once|TRBD1|TRBV5-1|TRBJ2-2
CASSLGGQGSGELFF
TGCGCCAGCAGCTTGGGGGGACAGGGTTCCGGGGAGCTGTTTTTT
>few|-|TRBV27|TRBJ2-1
CASVAGPWDNEQFF
TGTGCCAGCGTCGCAGGCCCTTGGGACAATGAGCAGTTCTTC
>-|-|TRBV27|TRBJ2-1
CASSRTRVKDEQFF
TGTGCCAGCAGCCGGACCAGGGTAAAGGACGAGCAGTTCTTC
>-|-|TRBV5-4|TRBJ1-4
CASGRTEDNEKLFF
TGTGCCAGCGGAAGGACAGAGGATAATGAAAAACTGTTTTTT